The rows below give T cell receptor beta chains drawn from one sample of a study of T cell responses to AZD1222 COVID-19 vaccine. Here immunoSEQ multiplex PCR was the method, and the copy in TCRdb shows in-frame clones only, minus some. The sample holds tens of thousands of clones, around nine tenths seen once. The sample in question was peripheral blood, obtained 28 days after the second AZD1222 dose. These receptor sequences come from an adult who received the AZD1222 COVID-19 vaccine. CDR3s include the opening cysteine and the closing phenylalanine or tryptophan. The order of the fields is clone size, V gene, J gene, D gene, CDR3 protein, CDR3 DNA. D genes are given only for firm matches. The size entry is marked missing in some rows and otherwise reads once, few, many or a size class.

.	TRBV2	TRBJ2-1	TRBD2	CASSVRGRAGYNEQFF	TGTGCCAGCAGTGTACGCGGGAGGGCCGGCTACAATGAGCAGTTCTTC
.	TRBV7-9	TRBJ2-3	TRBD2	CASSSGLAVGTDTQYF	TGTGCCAGCAGCTCGGGACTAGCGGTTGGAACAGATACGCAGTATTTT
once	TRBV7-9	TRBJ2-3	TRBD1	CASTQGQGERDTQYF	TGTGCCAGCACCCAGGGGCAGGGGGAAAGAGATACGCAGTATTTT
.	TRBV19	TRBJ1-1	.	CASSPDGAYTEAFF	TGTGCCAGTAGCCCTGACGGAGCTTACACTGAAGCTTTCTTT
.	TRBV6-1	TRBJ1-2	TRBD1	CASQVTGDSYGYTF	TGTGCCAGCCAAGTTACAGGGGATAGCTATGGCTACACCTTC
.	TRBV19	TRBJ2-1	TRBD1	CASTPTGSRNEQFF	TGTGCCAGTACACCGACAGGGTCAAGGAATGAGCAGTTCTTC
once	TRBV20-1	TRBJ1-5	.	CSARGEGPQHF	TGCAGTGCTAGAGGAGAGGGGCCCCAGCATTTT
.	TRBV15	TRBJ2-5	.	CATSSPPGAQYF	TGTGCCACCAGCTCCCCGCCGGGGGCCCAGTACTTC
.	TRBV19	TRBJ2-7	.	CASTSEGQSYEQYF	TGTGCCAGTACCTCGGAGGGACAGTCCTACGAGCAGTACTTC
.	TRBV27	TRBJ2-2	.	CASSLWSNTGELFF	TGTGCCAGCAGTTTGTGGTCGAACACCGGGGAGCTGTTTTTT
.	TRBV6-1	TRBJ2-7	.	CASSEPEFYEQYF	TGTGCCAGCAGTGAGCCGGAGTTTTACGAGCAGTACTTC
.	TRBV27	TRBJ2-1	TRBD1	CASSSDRDRGFNEQFF	TGTGCCAGCAGTTCAGACCGGGACAGGGGCTTCAATGAGCAGTTCTTC
few	TRBV6-5	TRBJ2-1	.	CASSLTGEYNEQFF	TGTGCCAGCAGTCTGACGGGAGAGTACAATGAGCAGTTCTTC
.	TRBV24-1	TRBJ2-4	TRBD1	CATSDRGQGAKNIQYF	TGTGCCACCAGTGACAGGGGACAGGGGGCCAAAAACATTCAGTACTTC
.	TRBV4-1	TRBJ2-1	.	CASSQEGTTYNEQFF	TGCGCCAGCAGCCAAGAAGGGACGACCTACAATGAGCAGTTCTTC
.	TRBV4-1	TRBJ1-2	TRBD1	CASSQLGQGDNYGYTF	TGCGCCAGCAGCCAACTTGGACAGGGAGACAACTATGGCTACACCTTC
few	TRBV25-1	TRBJ2-2	.	CASSSRLATGELFF	TGTGCCAGCAGCTCGAGGTTAGCCACCGGGGAGCTGTTTTTT
few	TRBV9	TRBJ2-7	.	CASSVNYGVSSYEQYF	TGTGCCAGCAGCGTAAATTACGGGGTGAGCTCCTACGAGCAGTACTTC
.	TRBV6-5	TRBJ2-2	.	CASRFLAAGELFF	TGTGCCAGTAGGTTCCTAGCCGCCGGGGAGCTGTTTTTT
.	TRBV6-1	TRBJ2-6	.	CASSEAAPNVLTF	TGTGCCAGCAGTGAAGCCGCCCCCAACGTCCTGACTTTC
.	TRBV6-5	TRBJ2-1	.	CASRMGRDNEQFF	TGTGCCAGCAGGATGGGACGAGACAATGAGCAGTTCTTC
.	TRBV3-1/TRBV3-2	TRBJ1-2	.	CASSHWTVRNAGYTF	TGTGCCAGCAGCCACTGGACAGTTCGAAATGCGGGCTACACCTTC
.	TRBV7-6	TRBJ2-2	TRBD2	CASSFGIAGASNTGELFF	TGTGCCAGCAGCTTTGGTATAGCGGGAGCCTCGAACACCGGGGAGCTGTTTTTT
.	TRBV5-1	TRBJ1-2	TRBD1	CASSLETGAWLRYGYTF	TGCGCCAGCAGCTTGGAAACAGGGGCCTGGTTACGCTATGGCTACACCTTC
.	TRBV5-1	TRBJ2-5	.	CASSFMGFKETQYF	TGCGCCAGCAGCTTTATGGGCTTTAAAGAGACCCAGTACTTC
.	TRBV5-1	TRBJ1-1	.	CASSFAPNTEAFF	TGCGCCAGCAGCTTCGCCCCGAACACTGAAGCTTTCTTT
once	TRBV15	TRBJ2-1	TRBD2	CATSRASGSSYNEQFF	TGTGCCACCAGCAGAGCCAGCGGGAGTTCCTACAATGAGCAGTTCTTC
.	TRBV2	TRBJ1-2	.	CASSERGTDMGYTF	TGTGCCAGCAGTGAAAGGGGGACGGACATGGGCTACACCTTC
.	TRBV9	TRBJ2-1	TRBD2	CASSVVEGGRYNEQFF	TGTGCCAGCAGCGTAGTTGAGGGAGGGCGGTACAATGAGCAGTTCTTC
.	TRBV7-2	TRBJ2-2	.	CASSLATRRGNTGELFF	TGTGCCAGCAGCTTAGCGACCCGGCGGGGAAACACCGGGGAGCTGTTTTTT
.	TRBV30	TRBJ2-2	TRBD2	CAWSQRRGDTGELFF	TGTGCCTGGAGTCAGCGCCGGGGGGACACCGGGGAGCTGTTTTTT
.	TRBV2	TRBJ2-3	TRBD1	CASSEGTGGGDTQYF	TGTGCCAGCAGTGAGGGGACAGGGGGTGGTGATACGCAGTATTTT
.	TRBV5-1	TRBJ1-3	.	CASSLSTGNTIYF	TGCGCCAGCAGCTTAAGCACAGGAAACACCATATATTTT
.	TRBV6-5	TRBJ2-1	TRBD2	CASSYGTSGYNEQFF	TGTGCCAGCAGTTACGGGACTAGCGGGTACAATGAGCAGTTCTTC
.	TRBV30	TRBJ1-4	TRBD1	CAWNRGRSFEKLFF	TGTGCCTGGAACAGGGGGCGAAGTTTTGAAAAACTGTTTTTT
.	TRBV6-2/TRBV6-3	TRBJ1-1	.	CASSYGQLNTEAFF	TGTGCCAGCAGTTACGGACAGCTAAACACTGAAGCTTTCTTT
.	TRBV6-1	TRBJ1-3	.	CASSEVGRGNTIYF	TGTGCCAGCAGTGAAGTCGGCAGGGGAAACACCATATATTTT
.	TRBV2	TRBJ2-7	.	CASSGAVSYEQYF	TGTGCCAGCAGTGGGGCAGTATCCTACGAGCAGTACTTC
.	TRBV7-8	TRBJ2-2	TRBD1	CASSSHRGRSARELFF	TGTGCCAGCAGCTCCCACAGGGGGCGAAGTGCCCGGGAGCTGTTTTTT
.	TRBV2	TRBJ1-1	.	CASSGTDSFFEAFF	TGTGCCAGCAGCGGAACTGACAGCTTTTTTGAAGCTTTCTTT
.	TRBV7-9	TRBJ1-1	.	CASSSATVNTEAFF	TGTGCCAGCAGCTCAGCGACGGTGAACACTGAAGCTTTCTTT
.	TRBV11-1	TRBJ2-7	.	CASSFRDRLDEQYF	TGTGCCAGCAGCTTCCGGGACAGACTAGATGAGCAGTACTTC
.	TRBV5-1	TRBJ2-2	.	CASRTYRDSNTGELFF	TGCGCCAGCAGAACGTACAGGGACTCGAACACCGGGGAGCTGTTTTTT
.	TRBV20-1	TRBJ1-6	.	CSASGRSSYNSPLHF	TGCAGTGCTAGTGGTCGGAGCTCCTATAATTCACCCCTCCACTTT
once	TRBV30	TRBJ1-5	.	CAWSTGQRGTYGNQPQHF	TGTGCCTGGAGTACCGGACAGAGGGGCACATACGGCAATCAGCCCCAGCATTTT
.	TRBV11-2	TRBJ2-7	TRBD1	CASSLEGAAGGYF	TGTGCCAGCAGCTTAGAAGGGGCGGCAGGGGGGTACTTC
.	TRBV5-1	TRBJ2-3	.	CASSPIGTQADTQYF	TGCGCCAGCAGCCCGATAGGGACCCAAGCCGATACGCAGTATTTT
.	TRBV6-2/TRBV6-3	TRBJ1-6	.	CASSYFGAARSPLHF	TGTGCCAGCAGTTACTTTGGGGCGGCAAGGTCACCCCTCCACTTT
.	TRBV28	TRBJ2-1	TRBD2	CASSIAGGPTGQFF	TGTGCCAGCAGTATAGCGGGAGGGCCAACAGGGCAGTTCTTC
.	TRBV7-9	TRBJ2-4	.	CASSSSRDIQYF	TGTGCCAGCAGCTCAAGTAGGGACATTCAGTACTTC